The 10 T cell receptor beta chains reported below all come from one sample, sequenced in a study of spatial heterogeneity in lung cancer. The time point here: sample taken at primary tumor resection. TCRdb itself ran the 5' RACE reads through MiXCR, one entry per CDR3 protein. The table has more than 60,000 distinct CDR3 sequences, 8% seen once. The sequencing used PBMCs, collected at surgery. The receptors shown here come from a male donor with early-stage non-small cell lung cancer.

This clonotype was counted between two and nine times. The V gene is TRBV7-9, the J gene TRBJ1-1; D is perhaps TRBD1 (6 bases). Trimming left V 3 bases short and J 6 bases short, with 11 bases between. The CDR3 covers 13 residues. Looked up from germline, CDR1 is SEHNR and CDR2 is FQNEAQ (reference sequence). The CDR3 loop reads CASSLGAAAEAFF. CDR3 DNA sequence: TGTGCCAGCAGCTTGGGGGCTGCGGCTGAAGCTTTCTTT.

This clonotype showed up many times. The chain uses TRBV7-2 and TRBJ1-6; D is undetermined. CDR3 size: 14 residues. The germline V gene has CDR1 SGHTA and CDR2 FQGNSA. V was shortened by 3 bases and J by 5 bases, with 8 bases between the two germline ends. CDR3 DNA: TGTGCCAGCAGCTTTAACAGTAATAATTCACCCCTCCACTTT. Residues: CASSFNSNNSPLHF.

This clonotype has at least ten counts. This sequence joins TRBV9 and TRBJ1-6; D call uncertain. CDR3 length: 13 residues. With 2 bases removed from V and 8 bases from J, the gap between germline ends came to 8 bases. CDR1 and CDR2 (germline): SGDLS, YYNGEE. DNA of the CDR3: TGTGCCAGCAGCGTTGACCTGGATTCACCCCTCCACTTT. Translated: CASSVDLDSPLHF.

This clonotype was seen repeatedly, ten times or more. This chain links TRBV5-1 with TRBJ2-5, with 10 bases lining up with TRBD1. Germline-derived CDR1 and CDR2 are SGHRS and YFSETQ. The CDR3 spans 14 residues. V trimming: 3 bases; J trimming: 3 bases; junction bases outside the gene matches: 2. This CDR3 reads CASSSGTGEETQYF. Written as DNA, the CDR3 is TGCGCCAGCAGCTCGGGGACAGGGGAAGAGACCCAGTACTTC.

This clonotype was picked up many times. The V and J genes are TRBV18 and TRBJ2-7; weak D call: TRBD2 (5 bases). Trimming shortened V by 0 bases and J by 2 bases, and 14 bases separated the two germline ends. Germline V gene sequence: CDR1 KGHSH, CDR2 LQKENI. CDR3 length equals 16 residues. CDR3 sequence reads: CASSPPGQAGTYEQYF. The CDR3 bases are TGTGCCAGCTCACCACCGGGTCAAGCCGGGACCTACGAGCAGTACTTC.

This clonotype was detected ten times or more. The V call is TRBV10-3, the J call TRBJ2-2; D uncertain. The CDR3 totals 14 residues. CDR1 ENHRY and CDR2 SYGVKD come from the germline V gene. V lost 6 bases and J 4 bases, leaving 12 bases between the germline ends. This CDR3 reads CAIRGTATTGELFF. The CDR3 DNA is TGTGCCATCAGGGGCACAGCCACCACCGGGGAGCTGTTTTTT.

The chain employs TRBV2 and TRBJ2-3, with 7 bases fitting TRBD2. The junction had 7 bases not matched to a gene; V was cut back by 4 bases and J by 3 bases. In germline, CDR1 is SNHLY, CDR2 FYNNEI. The length of the CDR3 is 15 residues. The CDR3 coding sequence is TGTGCCAGCAGTGGGAGGGGTAGCGGGACAGATACGCAGTATTTT. Protein sequence: CASSGRGSGTDTQYF.

This clonotype occurred many times. This rearrangement joins TRBV5-1 to TRBJ2-5; D uncertain. The germline V and J ends were trimmed by 0 bases and 1 base, with 4 bases remaining between them. Germline-derived CDR1 and CDR2 are SGHRS and YFSETQ. The CDR3 has 13 amino acids. The chain's CDR3 is CASSLVAQETQYF. For the CDR3, the DNA is TGCGCCAGCAGCTTGGTGGCCCAAGAGACCCAGTACTTC.

In this sample, this clonotype turned up many times. The chain employs TRBV4-1 and TRBJ2-5; tentative D call: TRBD2 (6 bases). Deletions cut 3 bases from V and 2 bases from J, with 13 bases between. Germline CDR1 reads MGHRA; CDR2 reads YSYEKL. The CDR3 has 15 residues. DNA of the CDR3: TGCGCCAGCAGCCACGTGTGGGGGGAACAAGAGACCCAGTACTTC. Its protein product is CASSHVWGEQETQYF.

This clonotype occurred many times. The J gene is TRBJ2-4, the V gene TRBV11-2; D is perhaps TRBD1 (6 bases). The germline CDR1 and CDR2 sequences are SGHAT and FQNNGV. The CDR3 covers 14 residues. The ends were cut back, 2 bases at V and 5 bases at J, with 10 bases in the middle. CDR3 nucleotides: TGTGCCAGCAGCTTAACTGGGGGCGAAAACATTCAGTACTTC. As protein: CASSLTGGENIQYF.